The 5 T cell receptor beta chains below come from one sample, sequenced in a study of technical replicates of blood from several donors. This table comes from immunoSEQ multiplex PCR, and its TCRdb copy is limited to in-frame clones, with some not included. The data contain some 96,000 clones, roughly 95% of them singletons. Sequences were obtained from T cells isolated from PBMCs. The receptors were gathered from a human donor in good health.

The chain joins TRBV11-3 to TRBJ1-4; 7 nucleotides match TRBD1. Germline CDR1 SGHNT, CDR2 YENEEA. CDR3 length: 14 amino acids. After removal of 5 bases from V and 4 bases from J, the junction contained 4 bases not matched to a gene. Here the CDR3 reads CASSPGQRNEKLFF. The CDR3 DNA follows: TGTGCCAGCAGCCCGGGACAGCGTAATGAAAAACTGTTTTTT.

This chain links TRBV5-4 with TRBJ1-2; 8 bases line up with TRBD1. J lost 6 bases, V lost 4 bases, and 8 bases had no gene match. The CDR3 has 14 amino acids. Germline lookup yields CDR1 SGHNT and CDR2 YYREEE (reference sequence). The CDR3 region has the DNA TGTGCCAGCAGCACCCTAGGACAGGGAGATGGCTACACCTTC. Amino acid sequence: CASSTLGQGDGYTF.

This clone appeared a few times. J is TRBJ1-5 and V is TRBV2, with TRBD1 matching over 10 bases. The CDR3 runs 13 residues. Germline assignment: CDR1 SNHLY and CDR2 FYNNEI. V dropped 7 bases and J dropped 5; count of bases not matched to a gene: 2. CDR3 DNA sequence: TGTGCCAGCATGACAGGGGGCGATCAGCCCCAGCATTTT. Translating gives CASMTGGDQPQHF.

In DNA, the CDR3 is TGTGCCAGCAGCGTCATGGGCGAGTTTGGGGAGCAGTACTTC. Its protein is CASSVMGEFGEQYF. The chain recombines TRBV7-6 with TRBJ2-7, with D unresolved. Germline CDR1 SGHVS, CDR2 FNYEAQ. V lost 5 bases and J lost 7, with 18 bases in between. This CDR3 has 14 amino acids.

J is TRBJ2-7 and V is TRBV7-6; D perhaps matches TRBD2 (5 bases). V was shortened by 5 bases and J by 4 bases, with 12 bases between the two germline ends. Per germline, CDR1 SGHVS and CDR2 FNYEAQ. This CDR3 is 13 amino acids long. In DNA, the CDR3 is TGTGCCAGCAGCCCTGGGGAGTCGTACGAGCAGTACTTC. The encoded protein is CASSPGESYEQYF.